These 4 T cell receptor beta chains were sequenced from one sample in a study of identical twins. Via MiXCR, TCRdb re-called the 5' RACE reads, giving one row per CDR3 protein. Of some 1,700,000 distinct CDR3 sequences listed, less than 35% are singletons. Source material: cord blood. These receptors were taken from a newborn girl in good health.

The chain employs TRBV20-1 and TRBJ2-2; TRBD2 might be the D (6 bases). Germline V gene data show CDR1 as DFQATT and CDR2 as SNEGSKA (reference sequence). V was pared by 3 bases and J by 3 bases, with 8 bases between. The length of the CDR3 is 13 residues. The CDR3 nucleotides read TGCAGTGCTAGTCTAGCGCACACCGGGGAGCTGTTTTTT. Its protein is CSASLAHTGELFF.

The CDR3 nucleotides read TGTGCCAGCAGCCCACGAATCTGGGGGGATGAGCAGTACTTC. This gives the protein CASSPRIWGDEQYF. The V gene is TRBV7-2, the J gene TRBJ2-7; D is possibly TRBD2 (6 bases). Germline V gene data show CDR1 as SGHTA and CDR2 as FQGNSA. This CDR3 has 14 residues. The V end lost 5 bases, the J end lost 7 bases, and 18 bases lay between the germline ends.

This clonotype was detected only a few times. The V and J genes are TRBV5-6 and TRBJ2-5, with a weak D call TRBD1 (5 bases). There are 14 residues in the CDR3. The germline V gene encodes CDR1 SGHDT and CDR2 YYEEEE. Trimming stripped 4 bases from V and 2 bases from J, with 12 bases between. Here the CDR3 DNA reads TGTGCCAGCAGCGGCCTTACAGGACAAGAGACCCAGTACTTC. Translation gives CASSGLTGQETQYF.

This clonotype was detected many times. The rearrangement uses TRBV2 and TRBJ2-7, with D possibly matching TRBD1 (6 bases). Germline CDR1 and CDR2: SNHLY and FYNNEI. The CDR3 length is 13 residues. Trimming shortened V by 4 bases and J by 1 base, and 8 bases separated the two germline ends. The CDR3 is CASSGGLSYEQYF. The CDR3 bases are TGTGCCAGCAGTGGGGGGCTTTCCTACGAGCAGTACTTC.